Below, 21 T cell receptor beta chains from the same sample are listed, as sequenced in a study of T cell repertoires in urothelial bladder cancer. The method was immunoSEQ multiplex PCR; TCRdb's version includes in-frame clones alone and lacks a portion of them. Of roughly 8,800 clones listed, roughly 63% are singletons. Sequencing was carried out using tumor-infiltrating cells from bladder cancer. The receptors shown here come from a human donor with urothelial carcinoma.

J is TRBJ1-2 and V is TRBV14; 10 nucleotides match TRBD1. V dropped 4 bases and J dropped 8; count of bases not matched to a gene: 10. Germline CDR1 is SGHDN and CDR2 is FVKESK. The CDR3 contains 15 residues. CDR3 loop: CASSPRQGAGDGYTF. CDR3 nucleotide sequence: TGTGCCAGCAGCCCGAGACAGGGGGCTGGGGACGGCTACACCTTC.

The rearrangement uses TRBV5-4 and TRBJ1-2, with TRBD1 identical over 10 bases. This CDR3 is built from 15 residues. Germline V gene data show CDR1 as SGHNT and CDR2 as YYREEE (reference sequence). V was clipped by 4 bases and J by 7 bases; unmatched bases: 10. The CDR3 loop is CASSRTGQGEGGYTF. The CDR3 DNA sequence: TGTGCCAGCAGCCGAACCGGACAGGGGGAAGGTGGCTACACCTTC.

This clone has just a few counts. This chain joins TRBV5-1 and TRBJ1-1; no definite D call. This CDR3 has 12 amino acids. CDR1 is SGHRS, CDR2 YFSETQ, per germline. V was shortened by 5 bases and J by 0 bases, with 5 bases between the two germline ends. CDR3 sequence (DNA): TGCGCCAGCAGAACAGTGAACACTGAAGCTTTCTTT. This gives the protein CASRTVNTEAFF.

A few counts support this clone. The CDR3, as DNA: TGTGCCAGCTCTCCGGACAGGGTTGTTGTCGACGAAAATGGCTACACCTTC. It encodes CASSPDRVVVDENGYTF. The chain has TRBV18 and TRBJ1-2, with 8 bases matching TRBD1. The trim removed 6 bases at V and 6 bases at J, leaving 18 bases unmatched. Germline values: CDR1 KGHSH, CDR2 LQKENI. CDR3 length: 17 residues.

In its sample, this clone ranks as medium-sized (0.01 to 0.1%). The V call is TRBV6-5, the J call TRBJ2-1; TRBD2 aligns across 7 bases. The CDR3 spans 13 residues. Germline CDR1 MNHEY, CDR2 SVGAGI. V was clipped by 5 bases and J by 7 bases; unmatched bases: 5. CDR3: CASSMTSWNEQFF. CDR3 nucleotide sequence: TGTGCCAGCAGTATGACTAGCTGGAATGAGCAGTTCTTC.

This clone is categorized as medium-sized. The gene calls are TRBV19 and TRBJ1-1; unclear D gene. Germline CDR1 is LNHDA and CDR2 is SQIVND (reference sequence). The CDR3 runs 13 residues. V gave up 5 bases and J gave up 4 bases, with 11 bases separating them. CDR3 bases: TGTGCCAGTAGTCCTTCCGGAGGCACTGAAGCTTTCTTT. This encodes CASSPSGGTEAFF.

The chain employs TRBV28 and TRBJ1-5; D not resolved. The germline V gene encodes CDR1 MDHEN and CDR2 SYDVKM. V lost 3 bases to trimming and J lost 0 bases, with 15 bases between them. CDR3 length: 17 amino acids. CDR3 amino acids: CASSFNPVDLSNQPQHF. CDR3 nucleotides: TGTGCCAGCAGTTTTAACCCCGTCGACCTTAGCAATCAGCCCCAGCATTTT.

This chain uses TRBV5-1 with TRBJ1-1; weak D call: TRBD1 (6 bases). The CDR3 is made up of 15 amino acids. Trimming shortened V by 2 bases and J by 1 base, and 12 bases separated the two germline ends. Germline CDR1 SGHRS, CDR2 YFSETQ. The CDR3 DNA follows: TGCGCCAGCAGCTTATCCGGGACACAGAACACTGAAGCTTTCTTT. Residues: CASSLSGTQNTEAFF.

This clone is labeled as large. This rearrangement joins TRBV7-2 to TRBJ2-2; D unresolved. Germline CDR1 and CDR2: SGHTA and FQGNSA. The CDR3 has 15 amino acids. The ends were cut back, 3 bases at V and 5 bases at J, with 13 bases in the middle. The CDR3 spells CASSFWARGTGELFF. The CDR3, as DNA: TGTGCCAGCAGCTTTTGGGCCCGAGGAACCGGGGAGCTGTTTTTT.

Within the sample, this clone is large. The V and J genes are TRBV5-1 and TRBJ2-5; 8 bases match TRBD1. The V gene end was trimmed by 0 bases and the J gene end by 2 bases; junction bases not matched to a gene: 9. CDR3 size: 17 residues. Germline V gene sequence: CDR1 SGHRS, CDR2 YFSETQ. CDR3 loop: CASSLDFTGQGQETQYF. CDR3 nucleotide sequence: TGCGCCAGCAGCTTGGATTTTACTGGACAGGGTCAAGAGACCCAGTACTTC.

This clone ranks as medium-sized (0.01 to 0.1%). The chain has TRBV28 and TRBJ1-1; D is uncertain. Germline V CDR1 and CDR2: MDHEN, SYDVKM. This CDR3 has 13 residues. V was trimmed by 8 bases and J by 6 bases, leaving 16 bases between them. The CDR3 DNA is TGTGCCAGCTTAGGACGGACTGTCCCTGAAGCTTTCTTT. Translating it yields CASLGRTVPEAFF.

This clone was observed at least ten times. The chain links TRBV5-6 to TRBJ2-3; TRBD2 agrees at 9 bases. V was pared by 4 bases and J by 2 bases, with 5 bases of the junction left unmatched. CDR3 length: 15 amino acids. Germline lookup yields CDR1 SGHDT and CDR2 YYEEEE. The CDR3 protein is CASSPVAGATDTQYF. The CDR3 coding sequence is TGTGCCAGCAGCCCGGTAGCGGGGGCCACAGATACGCAGTATTTT.

The chain employs TRBV2 and TRBJ2-7; D gene ambiguous. This CDR3 region has 15 residues. Germline V gene data show CDR1 as SNHLY and CDR2 as FYNNEI. Trimming shortened V by 0 bases and J by 6 bases, and 15 bases separated the two germline ends. DNA of the CDR3: TGTGCCAGCAGTGAAGCACGAAGTAAAAGCAGCGAGCAGTACTTC. This sequence encodes CASSEARSKSSEQYF.

This clone was picked up a small number of times. The gene calls are TRBV6-5 and TRBJ2-7, with 10 bases matching TRBD1. Germline assignment: CDR1 MNHEY and CDR2 SVGAGI. The CDR3 is made up of 14 amino acids. Trimming at V came to 6 bases and at J to 3 bases, leaving 5 bases not matched to a gene. CDR3 sequence reads: CASRGDRGRYEQYF. CDR3 DNA sequence: TGTGCCAGCAGGGGGGACAGGGGACGCTACGAGCAGTACTTC.

The table lists this clone with a few counts. The J gene is TRBJ2-7, the V gene TRBV7-8; TRBD1 agrees at 7 bases. CDR3 length: 15 residues. From germline, CDR1 is SGHVS and CDR2 FQNEAQ. The J segment lost 1 base and the V segment lost 5 bases, leaving 8 bases of the junction unmatched. CDR3 region: CASSPDRASSYEQYF. The CDR3 bases are TGTGCCAGCAGCCCCGACAGGGCTTCTTCCTACGAGCAGTACTTC.

This rearrangement joins TRBV5-6 to TRBJ1-1, with a weak D call TRBD1 (5 bases). This CDR3 spans 16 amino acids. Germline CDR1 is SGHDT and CDR2 is YYEEEE. Trimming left V 4 bases short and J 1 base short, with 17 bases between. The CDR3, as DNA: TGTGCCAGCAGCCCCAGGGAACGGGTTAAGAACACTGAAGCTTTCTTT. Translation: CASSPRERVKNTEAFF.

V and J are TRBV27 and TRBJ1-2; 10 nucleotides agree with TRBD1. Germline V gene sequence: CDR1 MNHEY, CDR2 SMNVEV (reference sequence). The length of the CDR3 is 13 residues. J gave up 8 bases and V 6 bases, and 6 bases lay outside the gene matches. The CDR3 DNA follows: TGTGCCAGCAGCCACGGACAGGGGGACGGCTACACCTTC. This codes for CASSHGQGDGYTF.

In this sample, this clone turned up a few times. V usage is TRBV7-8 and J usage is TRBJ2-3; 7 bases align to TRBD2. The CDR3 consists of 16 residues. V trimming: 5 bases; J trimming: 3 bases; junction bases outside the gene matches: 11. In germline, CDR1 is SGHVS, CDR2 FQNEAQ. The DNA of the CDR3 is TGTGCCAGCAGCCCCATGGGGGGGAGGGCTACAGATACGCAGTATTTT. Translation gives CASSPMGGRATDTQYF.

This chain uses TRBV2 with TRBJ1-1; the D is unclear. The CDR3 is made up of 16 amino acids. The germline V and J ends were trimmed by 1 base and 1 base, with 13 bases remaining between them. CDR1 is SNHLY, CDR2 FYNNEI, per germline. The CDR3 sequence is CASSEGPPLGNTEAFF. The DNA for the CDR3 is TGTGCCAGCAGTGAAGGCCCTCCCCTGGGGAACACTGAAGCTTTCTTT.

This chain joins TRBV25-1 and TRBJ2-7, with D uncertain. Germline-derived CDR1 and CDR2 are MGHDK and SYGVNS. Trimming stripped 4 bases from V and 6 bases from J, with 7 bases between. This CDR3 region has 11 residues. CDR3 protein: CASSVTAEQYF. As DNA, the CDR3 is TGTGCCAGCAGTGTAACGGCCGAGCAGTACTTC.

The genes are TRBV2 and TRBJ2-2; D is unresolved. The CDR3 consists of 12 residues. CDR1 SNHLY and CDR2 FYNNEI come from the germline V gene. Trimming took off 4 bases at V and 5 bases at J, with 5 bases between the two ends. CDR3: CASSGLTGELFF. CDR3 DNA: TGTGCCAGCAGTGGACTTACCGGGGAGCTGTTTTTT.